This TCR beta chain was captured by sequencing in a study of shared clonotypes between healthy human individuals. Whole-study results and caveats: As a rule, naive subsets had a larger estimated richness than memory subsets.

A split of CD4+ cells into CD45RA+ naive and CD45RA-negative memory subsets was performed. With respect to this clone: Its antigen is undetermined.

Data came from immunoSEQ multiplex PCR; TCRdb stores just in-frame clones and leaves some out. The sample lists fewer than 1.6 million clones; about 98.5% were seen once. Germline CDR1 and CDR2: SGHRS and YFSETQ. The CDR3 totals 17 residues. Trimming removed 4 bases at V and 5 bases at J, with 23 bases between. What was sequenced was naive CD4+ T cells sorted from blood. Subset: CD45RA+ positively selected. The V and J genes are TRBV5-1 and TRBJ2-3, with D maybe TRBD2 (6 bases). The sequence derives from a man in his thirties or forties in good health. The CDR3 protein is CASSLPRSSEMEDTQYF. The DNA of the CDR3 is TGCGCCAGCAGCCTCCCTCGATCTAGCGAGATGGAAGATACGCAGTATTTT.